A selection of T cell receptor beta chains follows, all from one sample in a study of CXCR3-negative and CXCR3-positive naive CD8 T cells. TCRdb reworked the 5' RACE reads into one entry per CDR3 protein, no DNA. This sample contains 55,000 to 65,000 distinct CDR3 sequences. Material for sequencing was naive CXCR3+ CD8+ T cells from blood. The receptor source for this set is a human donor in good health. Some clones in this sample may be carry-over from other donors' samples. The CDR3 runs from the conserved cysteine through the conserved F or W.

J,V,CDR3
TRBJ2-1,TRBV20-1,CSAAPREWSYNEQFF
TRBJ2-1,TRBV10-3,CAISERQVSDPQFF
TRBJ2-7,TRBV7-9,CASSLGRGVYEQYF
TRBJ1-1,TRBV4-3,CASSQEIGTGSSEAFF
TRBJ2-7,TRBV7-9,CASSPRDFAYEQYF
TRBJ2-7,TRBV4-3,CASSQEAFGQGSYEQYF
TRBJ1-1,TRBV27,CASSLTGASDTEAFF
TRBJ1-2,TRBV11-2,CASSSAQDYGYTF
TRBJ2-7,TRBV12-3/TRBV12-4,CASSFRGQGIYEQYF
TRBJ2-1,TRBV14,CASSQVLSSYNEQFF
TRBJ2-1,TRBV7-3,CASSQGTSGYNEQFF
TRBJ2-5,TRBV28,CASSHDRPRPETQYF
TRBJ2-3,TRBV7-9,CASSSPADTQYF